One sample yielded the 31 T cell receptor beta chains listed below, sequenced in a study of shared clonotypes between healthy human individuals. Profiled with immunoSEQ multiplex PCR; TCRdb holds only in-frame clones, not every one. The data contain over 850,000 clones, around 78% of them singletons. The sequencing input was memory CD4+ T cells from PBMCs. Stated subset: CD45RA-negative fraction. The receptors were sampled from a man younger than 35 in good health. Some clones in this sample may be carry-over from other donors' samples.

The J gene is TRBJ2-7, the V gene TRBV4-1, with TRBD1 matching over 7 bases. Losses at the gene ends were 4 bases for V and 2 bases for J; bases not matched to a gene: 11. Germline CDR1 reads MGHRA; CDR2 reads YSYEKL. The CDR3 sequence is 16 residues long. CDR3 bases: TGCGCCAGCAGCCGTGACCAGGGGACAGCTACCTACGAGCAGTACTTC. This encodes CASSRDQGTATYEQYF.

This clone was observed a few times. Other DNA sequences in this specimen translate into the identical CDR3. The rearrangement joins TRBV18 to TRBJ1-5; D uncertain. Germline V gene data show CDR1 as KGHSH and CDR2 as LQKENI. This CDR3 contains 14 residues. V was pared by 1 base and J by 6 bases, with 10 bases between. CDR3 residues: CASSPQRVGQPQHF. The CDR3 DNA reads TGTGCCAGCTCACCACAGAGGGTTGGTCAGCCCCAGCATTTT.

This clone was found a few times. V is TRBV27 and J is TRBJ1-2; perhaps TRBD1 as D (5 bases). This CDR3 contains 14 residues. CDR1 is MNHEY and CDR2 is SMNVEV in the germline V gene (reference sequence). V dropped 0 bases and J dropped 8 bases, with 13 bases sitting between them. This CDR3 is CASSLSSGWGGYTF. Written as DNA, the CDR3 is TGTGCCAGCAGTTTATCGAGCGGCTGGGGCGGCTACACCTTC.

The rearrangement uses TRBV9 and TRBJ2-7, with 9 bases lining up with TRBD2. CDR1 is SGDLS and CDR2 is YYNGEE in the germline V gene. V trimming: 0 bases; J trimming: 5 bases; junction bases outside the gene matches: 15. This CDR3 is 18 amino acids long. As DNA, the CDR3 is TGTGCCAGCAGCGTAGAATCTAGCGGGATGGGGACGTTCGACGAGCAGTACTTC. Residues: CASSVESSGMGTFDEQYF.

This clone was counted between two and nine times. The gene calls are TRBV11-2 and TRBJ2-1, with D maybe TRBD1 (5 bases). CDR1 and CDR2 from the germline V gene are SGHAT and FQNNGV. The length of the CDR3 is 16 residues. The V end lost 5 bases, the J end lost 0 bases, and 14 bases lay between the germline ends. The CDR3 sequence is CASSLRPDSSYNEQFF. Written as DNA, the CDR3 is TGTGCCAGCAGCCTCCGTCCCGACAGCTCCTACAATGAGCAGTTCTTC. Using reference TRBV11-2 and TRBJ2-1 for the parts outside the CDR3, the full variable domain is EAGVAQSPRYKIIEKRQSVAFWCNPISGHATLYWYQQILGQGPKLLIQFQNNGVVDDSQLPKDRFSAERLKGVDSTLKIQPAKLEDSAVYLCASSLRPDSSYNEQFFGPGTRLTVL.

The chain couples TRBV5-1 to TRBJ2-3, with TRBD1 identical over 11 bases. CDR1 SGHRS and CDR2 YFSETQ come from the germline V gene. The CDR3 has 16 residues. J gave up 0 bases and V 4 bases, and 4 bases lay outside the gene matches. The CDR3 DNA follows: TGCGCCAGCAGCGGACAGGGGGCTTCCAGCACAGATACGCAGTATTTT. This translates into CASSGQGASSTDTQYF.

This chain joins TRBV5-1 and TRBJ2-1, with 12 bases fitting TRBD1. Germline CDR1 and CDR2: SGHRS and YFSETQ. There are 13 residues in the CDR3. V was pared by 7 bases and J by 8 bases, with 4 bases of the junction left unmatched. CDR3 amino acids: CASGTGGFDEQFF. CDR3 coding DNA: TGCGCCAGCGGGACAGGGGGCTTCGATGAGCAGTTCTTC.

This chain links TRBV6-5 with TRBJ1-4; tentatively, D is TRBD1 (6 bases). V lost 8 bases and J lost 7, with 17 bases in between. The germline CDR1 and CDR2 sequences are MNHEY and SVGAGI. This CDR3 has 14 amino acids. The CDR3 nucleotides are TGTGCCAGCTCCAGGAGCGGGGGCCCTGAAAAACTGTTTTTT. Protein: CASSRSGGPEKLFF.

The rearrangement joins TRBV28 to TRBJ1-4; D gene uncertain. The V and J ends lost 3 bases and 6 bases respectively, with 14 bases between them. This CDR3 has 15 amino acids. The germline V gene has CDR1 MDHEN and CDR2 SYDVKM. The CDR3 spells CASSFPQSGYEKLFF. DNA of the CDR3: TGTGCCAGCAGTTTCCCACAGTCTGGGTATGAAAAACTGTTTTTT.

V gene TRBV2 combines with J gene TRBJ2-5; the match to TRBD1 covers 8 bases. J gave up 5 bases and V 7 bases, and 6 bases lay outside the gene matches. Germline V gives CDR1 SNHLY, CDR2 FYNNEI. The CDR3 spans 13 residues. The CDR3 nucleotides read TGTGCCAGCACCCGACAGGGGTGGGAGACCCAGTACTTC. Its translation is CASTRQGWETQYF.

This clone was seen a few times. The gene calls are TRBV30 and TRBJ1-5; maybe TRBD1 (5 bases). V was cut by 2 bases and J by 3 bases, with 14 bases left in between. This CDR3 spans 15 amino acids. Germline values: CDR1 GTSNPN, CDR2 SVGIG (reference sequence). DNA for the CDR3: TGTGCCTGGAGTAATACCGGGACCACCAATCAGCCCCAGCATTTT. Protein sequence: CAWSNTGTTNQPQHF.

The chain employs TRBV5-4 and TRBJ2-7; 11 bases line up with TRBD2. Germline V CDR1 and CDR2: SGHNT, YYREEE (reference sequence). This CDR3 is built from 13 residues. The J segment lost 6 bases and the V segment lost 2 bases, leaving 1 base of the junction unmatched. As DNA, the CDR3 is TGTGCCAGCAGCTTTAGCGGGAGGGGCGAGCAGTACTTC. Residues: CASSFSGRGEQYF.

The gene calls are TRBV28 and TRBJ2-6; perhaps TRBD1 as D (5 bases). The V end was cut by 6 bases, the J end by 2 bases, with 11 bases between. Germline CDR1 reads MDHEN; CDR2 reads SYDVKM. This CDR3 spans 15 amino acids. The CDR3 DNA is TGTGCCAGCAGAAAAGGGGCAACTGGGGCCAACGTCCTGACTTTC. It is translated as CASRKGATGANVLTF.

This clone was seen a single time. This sequence joins TRBV4-2 and TRBJ1-2; weak D call: TRBD1 (5 bases). This CDR3 comprises 15 residues. V was clipped by 1 base and J by 5 bases, with 14 bases between them. The germline gives CDR1 LGHNA, CDR2 YNFKEQ. CDR3 nucleotide sequence: TGTGCCAGCAGCCAAGCTAAGCAGGGATTGTATGGCTACACCTTC. Protein product: CASSQAKQGLYGYTF.

V is TRBV7-9 and J is TRBJ1-1; TRBD1 is a possible D gene (6 bases). This CDR3 is 15 amino acids long. The V and J ends lost 5 bases and 3 bases respectively, with 16 bases between them. Germline CDR1 reads SEHNR; CDR2 reads FQNEAQ (reference sequence). The CDR3 DNA reads TGTGCCAGCAGCCCACCCCGGACAGCTGACACTGAAGCTTTCTTT. Amino acids: CASSPPRTADTEAFF.

The chain combines TRBV18 with TRBJ2-3; 14 bases fit TRBD2. V lost 0 bases, J lost 10 bases, and 6 bases stayed unmatched. The CDR3 contains 16 residues. Germline CDR1 and CDR2: KGHSH and LQKENI. CDR3 in amino acids: CASSPPTSGRGRAQYF. CDR3 nucleotides: TGTGCCAGCTCACCACCGACTAGCGGGAGGGGTCGAGCGCAGTATTTT.

The chain employs TRBV5-4 and TRBJ2-7; TRBD2 aligns across 10 bases. Germline V lookup: CDR1 SGHNT, CDR2 YYREEE (reference sequence). The CDR3 has 16 residues. V shed 0 bases and J 3 bases; nucleotides not matched to a gene: 6. As DNA, the CDR3 is TGTGCCAGCAGCTTGGGATCTAGCGGGAGTATCTACGAGCAGTACTTC. Its translation is CASSLGSSGSIYEQYF.

V and J are TRBV18 and TRBJ2-5; maybe TRBD2 (5 bases). The DNA end is a closer match to TRBJ2-7, so the J assignment may be wrong. The V gene's germline CDR1 is KGHSH and CDR2 LQKENI. CDR3 length equals 13 residues. In nucleotides, the CDR3 is TGTGCCAGCTCACTAGGGAGAGTGAACGAGCAGTACTTC. Translation: CASSLGRVNEQYF.

This clone was observed many times. The chain carries TRBV4-2 and TRBJ2-5; D remains ambiguous. From germline, CDR1 is LGHNA and CDR2 YNFKEQ. Trimming shortened V by 0 bases and J by 2 bases, and 7 bases separated the two germline ends. This CDR3 has 14 residues. The DNA of the CDR3 is TGTGCCAGCAGCCAAGATCTCGGGCAAGAGACCCAGTACTTC. Translation gives CASSQDLGQETQYF.

V usage is TRBV2 and J usage is TRBJ2-1; a possible D gene is TRBD2 (5 bases). CDR3 size: 13 residues. Germline lookup yields CDR1 SNHLY and CDR2 FYNNEI. V gave up 4 bases and J gave up 8 bases, with 12 bases separating them. The CDR3 nucleotides read TGTGCCAGCAGTGGGGATGAGAGGGATGAGCAGTTCTTC. It encodes CASSGDERDEQFF.

This chain joins TRBV29-1 and TRBJ1-1; D gene uncertain. This CDR3 spans 14 amino acids. Trimming shortened V by 7 bases and J by 1 base, and 16 bases separated the two germline ends. CDR1 SQVTM and CDR2 ANQGSEA come from the germline V gene. CDR3 residues: CSAHKLDGNTEAFF. The CDR3 bases are TGCAGCGCCCACAAGCTGGACGGGAACACTGAAGCTTTCTTT.

This chain uses TRBV7-2 with TRBJ1-2; possibly TRBD1 for D (5 bases). Germline-derived CDR1 and CDR2 are SGHTA and FQGNSA. Trimming stripped 5 bases from V and 4 bases from J, with 11 bases between. The CDR3 runs to 13 residues. The CDR3 loop is CASSHTGLYGYTF. The CDR3 nucleotides are TGTGCCAGCAGCCATACAGGACTCTATGGCTACACCTTC.

The V call is TRBV30, the J call TRBJ2-7; D ambiguous. This CDR3 is built from 10 residues. Trimming left V 2 bases short and J 5 bases short, with 4 bases between. Germline CDR1 is GTSNPN and CDR2 is SVGIG (reference sequence). CDR3 sequence (DNA): TGTGCCTGGAGTAGGAACGAGCAGTACTTC. Translated: CAWSRNEQYF.

The rearrangement uses TRBV5-1 and TRBJ1-5, with D perhaps matching TRBD1 (6 bases). Germline values: CDR1 SGHRS, CDR2 YFSETQ. The CDR3 loop spans 15 amino acids. Trimming took 1 base from V and 6 from J, leaving 14 bases between them. The CDR3 here is CASSLFGGLGQPQHF. CDR3 coding DNA: TGCGCCAGCAGCTTGTTTGGGGGGCTTGGTCAGCCCCAGCATTTT.

A remark on this clone: The sample contains more than one DNA sequence encoding this CDR3. The rearrangement uses TRBV5-4 and TRBJ2-5; weak D call: TRBD2 (6 bases). Germline values: CDR1 SGHNT, CDR2 YYREEE (reference sequence). The V gene lost 2 bases and the J gene lost 1 base, with 9 bases spanning the gap. CDR3 length: 14 residues. CDR3 nucleotides: TGTGCCAGCAGCTTAACCGGGAGCCAAGAGACCCAGTACTTC. Protein product: CASSLTGSQETQYF.

V and J are TRBV7-6 and TRBJ2-7, with 7 nucleotides matching TRBD1. The CDR3 consists of 16 residues. V gave up 4 bases and J gave up 3 bases; unmatched junction bases: 12. Germline CDR1 is SGHVS and CDR2 is FNYEAQ. The CDR3 DNA follows: TGTGCCAGCAGCTACGCCCCCGGGACAGATAGCTACGAGCAGTACTTC. Amino acid sequence: CASSYAPGTDSYEQYF.

The chain employs TRBV15 and TRBJ1-1, with a tentative D call TRBD1 (6 bases). Per germline, CDR1 LNHNV and CDR2 YYDKDF (reference sequence). The CDR3 spans 15 residues. V lost 1 base, J lost 4 bases, and 13 bases lay in between. CDR3 coding DNA: TGTGCCACCAGCAGAGGAGGGACACTTCTCACTGAAGCTTTCTTT. Translation gives CATSRGGTLLTEAFF.

The chain has TRBV5-1 and TRBJ1-2; TRBD1 agrees at 7 bases. CDR3 size: 15 residues. The V segment lost 4 bases and the J segment 4 bases; nucleotides outside the gene matches: 10. Looked up from germline, CDR1 is SGHRS and CDR2 is YFSETQ. This CDR3 reads CASSPNGQDIYGYTF. Written as DNA, the CDR3 is TGCGCCAGCAGCCCTAACGGACAGGACATCTATGGCTACACCTTC.

This clone came up once. The chain carries TRBV4-1 and TRBJ1-2, with D possibly TRBD1 on 5 matching bases. The CDR3 is 14 amino acids. Trimming took 4 bases from V and 8 from J, leaving 17 bases between them. Germline V gene data show CDR1 as MGHRA and CDR2 as YSYEKL. CDR3 protein: CASSPTIQVYGYTF. DNA for the CDR3: TGCGCCAGCAGCCCCACGATACAGGTTTACGGCTACACCTTC.

About this clone itself: This sample includes further DNA sequences coding for the same CDR3. V is TRBV4-3 and J is TRBJ1-1, with a possible D match to TRBD1 (5 bases). From germline, CDR1 is LGHNA and CDR2 YSLEER. The CDR3 length is 15 residues. V lost 0 bases and J 0 bases, leaving 8 bases between the germline ends. CDR3 region: CASSQDRGVNTEAFF. The CDR3 DNA reads as TGCGCCAGCAGCCAAGATCGGGGGGTGAACACTGAAGCTTTCTTT.

V usage is TRBV14 and J usage is TRBJ2-5; 8 bases are shared with TRBD1. V dropped 1 base and J dropped 5; count of bases not matched to a gene: 6. Germline lookup yields CDR1 SGHDN and CDR2 FVKESK. CDR3 length: 15 amino acids. This chain's CDR3 is CASSQAWTGRETQYF. The CDR3 DNA reads as TGTGCCAGCAGCCAAGCCTGGACAGGGAGGGAGACCCAGTACTTC.